The 17 T cell receptor beta chains below were found in one sample sequenced in a study of shared clonotypes between healthy human individuals. Data came from immunoSEQ multiplex PCR; TCRdb stores just in-frame clones and leaves some out. The data contain a few million clones, around 93% of them singletons. Naive CD8 cells, CD45RO-negative and positively selected for CCR7, excluded terminally differentiated effector memory CD45RA+ cells. Sequenced material: naive CD8+ T cells from PBMCs. These receptors all come from a man aged 18 to 29 in good health. Some clones in this sample may be carry-over from other donors' samples.

J is TRBJ2-3 and V is TRBV11-3, with D perhaps given as TRBD1 or TRBD2 (6 bases each). V lost 5 bases to trimming and J lost 1 base, with 19 bases between them. Germline-derived CDR1 and CDR2 are SGHNT and YENEEA. The CDR3 extends over 17 amino acids. As DNA, the CDR3 is TGTGCCAGCAGCCAATCCCCCAGGGGAGGAGGCACAGATACGCAGTATTTT. Its translation: CASSQSPRGGGTDTQYF.

The chain joins TRBV4-2 to TRBJ2-3; 8 bases are a match to TRBD1. The V and J ends lost 1 base and 6 bases, in that order; junction bases with no gene match: 6. Per germline, CDR1 LGHNA and CDR2 YNFKEQ. This CDR3 has 15 amino acids. In DNA, the CDR3 is TGTGCCAGCAGCCAAGGCTCAGGGGGCGGGGATACGCAGTATTTT. Translated, it gives CASSQGSGGGDTQYF.

The V gene is TRBV9, the J gene TRBJ1-1; unclear D gene. The germline V gene encodes CDR1 SGDLS and CDR2 YYNGEE. V lost 3 bases to trimming and J lost 6 bases, with 9 bases between them. The CDR3 contains 12 residues. The CDR3 DNA reads TGTGCCAGCAGCGCCTTAGACTCTGAAGCTTTCTTT. Residues: CASSALDSEAFF.

The chain joins TRBV6-6 to TRBJ1-2, with D uncertain. V was clipped by 6 bases and J by 6 bases, with 14 bases between them. The CDR3 is 13 amino acids. Germline V gene sequence: CDR1 MNHNY, CDR2 SVGAGI (reference sequence). CDR3 sequence reads: CASRPGLFHGYTF. CDR3 coding DNA: TGTGCCAGCAGACCCGGGCTTTTCCATGGCTACACCTTC.

This clone was detected once. The rearrangement joins TRBV7-2 to TRBJ2-7; D unclear. V gave up 5 bases and J gave up 4 bases, with 12 bases separating them. The CDR3 sequence is 13 residues long. Germline CDR1 reads SGHTA; CDR2 reads FQGNSA. This chain's CDR3 is CASSLIIHYEQYF. In nucleotides, the CDR3 is TGTGCCAGCAGCCTAATTATACATTACGAGCAGTACTTC.

The chain employs TRBV27 and TRBJ1-5, with no clear D. V gave up 2 bases and J gave up 3 bases, with 8 bases separating them. This CDR3 region has 14 residues. Germline lookup yields CDR1 MNHEY and CDR2 SMNVEV (reference sequence). The CDR3 DNA sequence: TGTGCCAGCAGTTTACTGCCAGACAATCAGCCCCAGCATTTT. This codes for CASSLLPDNQPQHF.

The chain links TRBV11-1 to TRBJ2-5; D gene unclear. Between the trimmed V and J ends, which lost 4 bases and 2 bases, there was a span of 5 bases. This CDR3 comprises 12 residues. From germline, CDR1 is SGHAT and CDR2 FQDESV (reference sequence). The CDR3 loop reads CASSYLQETQYF. The DNA for the CDR3 is TGTGCCAGCAGCTATCTTCAAGAGACCCAGTACTTC. The entire variable domain, with the rest obtained from reference TRBV11-1 and TRBJ2-5, is as follows: EAEVAQSPRYKITEKSQAVAFWCDPISGHATLYWYRQILGQGPELLVQFQDESVVDDSQLPKDRFSAERLKGVDSTLKIQPAELGDSAMYLCASSYLQETQYFGPGTRLLVL.

The chain joins TRBV16 to TRBJ1-1; 7 nucleotides align to TRBD1. The CDR3 extends over 12 amino acids. Per the germline V gene, CDR1 is KGHSY and CDR2 is FQNENV. V lost 10 bases and J lost 8; bases outside the gene matches: 10. Here the CDR3 reads CANNARGTEAFF. The CDR3 DNA reads TGTGCCAACAACGCCAGGGGGACCGAAGCTTTCTTT. Variable domain in full (rest from reference TRBV16 and TRBJ1-1): GEEVAQTPKHLVRGEGQKAKLYCAPIKGHSYVFWYQQVLKNEFKFLISFQNENVFDETGMPKERFSAKCLPNSPCSLEIQATKLEDSAVYFCANNARGTEAFFGQGTRLTVV.

The chain carries TRBV7-2 and TRBJ2-7; D possibly corresponds to TRBD1 (6 bases). From germline, CDR1 is SGHTA and CDR2 FQGNSA. This CDR3 has 12 residues. Between the trimmed V and J ends, which lost 6 bases and 3 bases, there was a span of 9 bases. CDR3 DNA: TGTGCCAGCAGACAGACAGGCTACGAGCAGTACTTC. This gives the protein CASRQTGYEQYF.

The chain combines TRBV6-6 with TRBJ2-3; tentatively, D is TRBD2 (5 bases). V gave up 6 bases and J gave up 2 bases, with 6 bases separating them. Germline-derived CDR1 and CDR2 are MNHNY and SVGAGI (reference sequence). The CDR3 is made up of 12 amino acids. The CDR3 protein is CASRGVTDTQYF. The CDR3 region has the DNA TGTGCCAGCAGGGGAGTCACAGATACGCAGTATTTT.

On this clone: This specimen includes other DNA sequences encoding the same CDR3. The chain is built from TRBV27 and TRBJ2-7; either TRBD1 or TRBD2 may supply D (5 bases each). This CDR3 has 13 amino acids. V lost 4 bases and J lost 4, with 11 bases in between. The germline V gene encodes CDR1 MNHEY and CDR2 SMNVEV (reference sequence). CDR3 in amino acids: CASSYGASYEQYF. Written as DNA, the CDR3 is TGTGCCAGCAGTTACGGGGCCTCGTACGAGCAGTACTTC.

The CDR3 loop reads CASTTSGRAKGNEQFF. The CDR3 DNA reads TGCGCCAGCACCACTAGCGGGAGGGCCAAGGGCAATGAGCAGTTCTTC. J is TRBJ2-1 and V is TRBV5-1; 13 bases align to TRBD2. Germline V gives CDR1 SGHRS, CDR2 YFSETQ. V was clipped by 6 bases and J by 6 bases; unmatched bases: 9. The CDR3 has 16 residues. The full variable domain, with the rest looked up from reference TRBV5-1 and TRBJ2-1, is KAGVTQTPRYLIKTRGQQVTLSCSPISGHRSVSWYQQTPGQGLQFLFEYFSETQRNKGNFPGRFSGRQFSNSRSEMNVSTLELGDSALYLCASTTSGRAKGNEQFFGPGTRLTVL.

The chain employs TRBV25-1 and TRBJ1-4; 9 bases agree with TRBD1. The junction had 4 bases not matched to a gene; V was cut back by 3 bases and J by 5 bases. CDR3 length equals 15 residues. CDR1 MGHDK and CDR2 SYGVNS come from the germline V gene. The DNA of the CDR3 is TGTGCCAGCAGTGAGCCCGGGACAGGGAATGAAAAACTGTTTTTT. It specifies CASSEPGTGNEKLFF.

The chain has TRBV19 and TRBJ2-7; D possibly corresponds to TRBD1 (7 bases). Germline CDR1 reads LNHDA; CDR2 reads SQIVND (reference sequence). Trimming took 6 bases from V and 7 from J, leaving 13 bases between them. The CDR3 sequence is 12 residues long. CDR3 region: CASSDRAGEQYF. CDR3 sequence (DNA): TGTGCCAGTAGCGACAGGGCGGGGGAGCAGTACTTC.

The J gene is TRBJ2-2, the V gene TRBV19; D ambiguous. There are 15 residues in the CDR3. V was trimmed by 4 bases and J by 7 bases, leaving 16 bases between them. The V gene's germline CDR1 is LNHDA and CDR2 SQIVND (reference sequence). CDR3 DNA: TGTGCCAGTAGTACGTCGAGGTGGGCCTTCGGGGAGCTGTTTTTT. Residues: CASSTSRWAFGELFF.

This clone has just one count. The chain has TRBV7-2 and TRBJ2-1; D may be TRBD2 (5 bases). V lost 3 bases to trimming and J lost 2 bases, with 8 bases between them. This CDR3 has 14 amino acids. CDR1 is SGHTA and CDR2 is FQGNSA in the germline V gene. The CDR3 loop reads CASSFRDTYNEQFF. CDR3 DNA sequence: TGTGCCAGCAGCTTCCGGGATACCTACAATGAGCAGTTCTTC.

The chain is built from TRBV29-1 and TRBJ2-1; 9 bases map to TRBD2. This CDR3 comprises 15 residues. Germline CDR1 and CDR2: SQVTM and ANQGSEA. The ends lost 4 bases at V and 4 bases at J; junction bases unmatched: 8. CDR3 region: CSVGGGRAGYNEQFF. The CDR3 nucleotides are TGCAGCGTTGGTGGCGGGAGGGCAGGTTACAATGAGCAGTTCTTC.